The next 8 T cell receptor beta chains were all read from a single sample in a study of blood T cell repertoires in COVID-19. This table comes from immunoSEQ multiplex PCR, and its TCRdb copy is limited to in-frame clones, with some not included. The profile shows fewer than 70,000 clones, approximately 83% of them singletons. Sequencing used peripheral blood. These receptors all come from an older woman with acute or convalescent COVID-19.

With regard to this clone: At the DNA level, this CDR3 is encoded by other sequences in the same sample as well. CDR3 DNA sequence: TGTGCCACCAGCAGAGATCCGGGGGGCAATCAGCCCCAGCATTTT. Translating it yields CATSRDPGGNQPQHF. This chain links TRBV15 with TRBJ1-5, with D possibly being TRBD1 (5 bases). V was clipped by 0 bases and J by 2 bases, with 8 bases between them. Looked up from germline, CDR1 is LNHNV and CDR2 is YYDKDF (reference sequence). The CDR3 contains 15 residues.

In DNA, the CDR3 is TGTGCCAGCTCACCAGGGGCTAGCGGGACGTACAATGAGCAGTTCTTC. Its translation: CASSPGASGTYNEQFF. This chain uses TRBV18 with TRBJ2-1; TRBD2 matches at 9 bases. This CDR3 region has 16 residues. Per germline, CDR1 KGHSH and CDR2 LQKENI. V lost 2 bases and J lost 4; bases outside the gene matches: 6.

The chain employs TRBV7-8 and TRBJ1-6; D might be TRBD1 (5 bases). Germline CDR1 reads SGHVS; CDR2 reads FQNEAQ. Trimming took off 1 base at V and 4 bases at J, with 11 bases between the two ends. This CDR3 is 16 amino acids long. CDR3 coding DNA: TGTGCCAGCAGCTTAGAGCCGGGGGATTATAATTCACCCCTCCACTTT. Translation gives CASSLEPGDYNSPLHF.

The rearrangement joins TRBV2 to TRBJ1-2, with TRBD1 matching 7 bases. This CDR3 region has 13 residues. In germline, CDR1 is SNHLY, CDR2 FYNNEI. V shed 11 bases and J 4 bases; nucleotides not matched to a gene: 10. CDR3 sequence (DNA): TGTGCCTGTTACCGGGACAGCTCCTATGGCTACACCTTC. This codes for CACYRDSSYGYTF.

The J gene is TRBJ1-2, the V gene TRBV5-1; 9 nucleotides match TRBD1. J lost 6 bases, V lost 2 bases, and 8 bases had no gene match. In germline, CDR1 is SGHRS, CDR2 YFSETQ. This CDR3 region has 15 residues. The chain's CDR3 is CASSFAIDRGNGYTF. The CDR3 DNA sequence: TGCGCCAGCAGCTTCGCGATAGACAGGGGGAATGGCTACACCTTC.

The rearrangement uses TRBV7-6 and TRBJ2-5; tentatively, D is TRBD2 (6 bases). Germline assignment: CDR1 SGHVS and CDR2 FNYEAQ. Trimming took off 5 bases at V and 1 base at J, with 23 bases between the two ends. The CDR3 loop spans 18 amino acids. For the CDR3, the DNA is TGTGCCAGCAGCGCCCGGCCTGCGGAGGGACGGATCCAAGAGACCCAGTACTTC. Translation gives CASSARPAEGRIQETQYF.

The V call is TRBV12-3 or TRBV12-4, the J call TRBJ1-2; D ambiguous. The CDR3 runs to 11 residues. Deletions cut 8 bases from V and 8 bases from J, with 12 bases between. The CDR3 reads CASGPVMGYTF. The DNA of the CDR3 is TGTGCCAGCGGGCCAGTGATGGGCTACACCTTC.

The chain combines TRBV7-2 with TRBJ2-7; 8 bases map to TRBD2. The CDR3 sequence is 16 residues long. V shed 5 bases, J shed 3 bases, and the junction held 12 bases outside the gene matches. Germline V gene sequence: CDR1 SGHTA, CDR2 FQGNSA. The CDR3 coding sequence is TGTGCCAGCAGCCGTATAGGTAGCGGGGACCGCTACGAGCAGTACTTC. Its protein is CASSRIGSGDRYEQYF.